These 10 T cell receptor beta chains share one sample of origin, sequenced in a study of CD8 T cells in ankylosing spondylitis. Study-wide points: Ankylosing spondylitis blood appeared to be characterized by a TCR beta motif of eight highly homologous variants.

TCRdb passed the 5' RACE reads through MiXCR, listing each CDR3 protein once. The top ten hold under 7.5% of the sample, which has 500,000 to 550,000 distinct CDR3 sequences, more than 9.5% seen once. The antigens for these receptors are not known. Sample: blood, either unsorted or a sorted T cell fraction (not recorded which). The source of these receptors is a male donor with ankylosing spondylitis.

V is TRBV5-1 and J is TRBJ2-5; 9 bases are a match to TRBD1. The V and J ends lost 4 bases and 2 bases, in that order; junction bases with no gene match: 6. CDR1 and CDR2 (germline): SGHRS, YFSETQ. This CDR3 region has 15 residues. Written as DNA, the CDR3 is TGCGCCAGCAGCACCGGGACAGGGTCTCAAGAGACCCAGTACTTC. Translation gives CASSTGTGSQETQYF.

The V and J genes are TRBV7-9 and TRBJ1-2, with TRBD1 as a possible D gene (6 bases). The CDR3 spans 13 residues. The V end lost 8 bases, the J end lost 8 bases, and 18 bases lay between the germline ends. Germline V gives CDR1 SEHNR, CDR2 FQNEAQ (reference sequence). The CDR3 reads CASRGGPLGGYTF. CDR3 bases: TGTGCCAGCCGCGGGGGCCCCCTGGGGGGCTACACCTTC.

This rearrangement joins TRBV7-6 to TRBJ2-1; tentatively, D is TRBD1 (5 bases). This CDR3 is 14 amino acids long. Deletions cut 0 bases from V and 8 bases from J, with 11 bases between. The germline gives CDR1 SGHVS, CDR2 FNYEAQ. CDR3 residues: CASSLAAGWDEQFF. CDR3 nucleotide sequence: TGTGCCAGCAGCTTAGCGGCAGGGTGGGATGAGCAGTTCTTC.

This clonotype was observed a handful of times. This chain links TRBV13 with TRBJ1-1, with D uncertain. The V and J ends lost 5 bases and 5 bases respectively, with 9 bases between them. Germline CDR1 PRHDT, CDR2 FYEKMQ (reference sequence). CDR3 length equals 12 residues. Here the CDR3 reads CASSERWTEAFF. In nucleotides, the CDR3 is TGTGCCAGCAGCGAGAGGTGGACTGAAGCTTTCTTT.

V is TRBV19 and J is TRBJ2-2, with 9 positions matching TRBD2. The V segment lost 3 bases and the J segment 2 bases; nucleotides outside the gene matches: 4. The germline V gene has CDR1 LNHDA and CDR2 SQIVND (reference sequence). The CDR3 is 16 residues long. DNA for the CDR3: TGTGCCAGTAGTATCCGACTAGCGGTCAACACCGGGGAGCTGTTTTTT. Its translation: CASSIRLAVNTGELFF.

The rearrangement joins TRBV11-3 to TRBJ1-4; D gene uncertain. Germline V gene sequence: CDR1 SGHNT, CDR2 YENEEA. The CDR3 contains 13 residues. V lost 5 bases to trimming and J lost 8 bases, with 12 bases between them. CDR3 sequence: CASSGGPEEKLFF. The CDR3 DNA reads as TGTGCCAGCAGCGGAGGCCCGGAGGAAAAACTGTTTTTT.

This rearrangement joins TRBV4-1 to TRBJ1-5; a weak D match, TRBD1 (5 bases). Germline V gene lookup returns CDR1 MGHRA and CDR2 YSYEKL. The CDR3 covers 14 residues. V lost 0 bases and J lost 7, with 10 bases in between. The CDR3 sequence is CASSQDPQGQPQHF. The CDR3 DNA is TGCGCCAGCAGCCAAGATCCCCAGGGACAGCCCCAGCATTTT.

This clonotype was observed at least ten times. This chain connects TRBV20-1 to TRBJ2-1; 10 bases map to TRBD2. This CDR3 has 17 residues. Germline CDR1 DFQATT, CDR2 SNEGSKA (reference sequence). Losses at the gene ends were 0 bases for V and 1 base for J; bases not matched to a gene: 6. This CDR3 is CSARDPGSGRSYNEQFF. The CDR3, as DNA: TGCAGTGCTAGAGATCCAGGTAGCGGGAGGTCCTACAATGAGCAGTTCTTC.

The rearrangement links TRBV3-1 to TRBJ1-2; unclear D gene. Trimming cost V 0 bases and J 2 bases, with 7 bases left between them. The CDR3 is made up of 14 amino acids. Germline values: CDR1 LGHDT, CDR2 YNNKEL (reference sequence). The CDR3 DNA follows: TGTGCCAGCAGCCAAGAAAAGGGAAACTATGGCTACACCTTC. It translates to CASSQEKGNYGYTF.

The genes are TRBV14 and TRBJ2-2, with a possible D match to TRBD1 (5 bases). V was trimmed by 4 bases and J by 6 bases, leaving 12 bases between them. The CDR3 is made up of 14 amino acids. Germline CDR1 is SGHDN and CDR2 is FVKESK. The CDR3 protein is CASSLLRGSGELFF. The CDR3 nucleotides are TGTGCCAGCAGCCTTCTAAGGGGATCCGGGGAGCTGTTTTTT.